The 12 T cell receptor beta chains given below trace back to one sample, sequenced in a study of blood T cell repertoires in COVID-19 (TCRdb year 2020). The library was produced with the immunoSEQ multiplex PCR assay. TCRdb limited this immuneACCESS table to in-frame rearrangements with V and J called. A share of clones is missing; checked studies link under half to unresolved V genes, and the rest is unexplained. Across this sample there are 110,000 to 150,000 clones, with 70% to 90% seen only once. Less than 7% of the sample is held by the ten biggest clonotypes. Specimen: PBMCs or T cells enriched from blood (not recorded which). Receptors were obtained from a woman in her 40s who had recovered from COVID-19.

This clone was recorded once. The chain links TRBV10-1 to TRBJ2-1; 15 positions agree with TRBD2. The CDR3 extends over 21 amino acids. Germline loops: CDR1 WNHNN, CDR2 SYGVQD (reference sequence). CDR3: CSSPPQGGLAGGPVYYNEQFF. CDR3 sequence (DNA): TGCTCAAGCCCACCACAAGGCGGACTAGCGGGAGGGCCAGTCTACTACAATGAGCAGTTCTTC.

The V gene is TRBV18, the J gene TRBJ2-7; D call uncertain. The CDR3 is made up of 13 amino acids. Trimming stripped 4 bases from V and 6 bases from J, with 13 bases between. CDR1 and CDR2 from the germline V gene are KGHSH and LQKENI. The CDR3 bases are TGTGCCAGCTCACTTACTGGAGTCCCCGAGCAGTACTTC. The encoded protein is CASSLTGVPEQYF.

CDR3 loop: CAISKDSSYEQYF. The CDR3 DNA is TGTGCCATCAGTAAGGACAGCTCCTACGAGCAGTACTTC. This chain joins TRBV10-3 and TRBJ2-7; tentative D call: TRBD1 (6 bases). The CDR3 has 13 amino acids. The germline CDR1 and CDR2 sequences are ENHRY and SYGVKD. Trimming left V 5 bases short and J 0 bases short, with 8 bases between.

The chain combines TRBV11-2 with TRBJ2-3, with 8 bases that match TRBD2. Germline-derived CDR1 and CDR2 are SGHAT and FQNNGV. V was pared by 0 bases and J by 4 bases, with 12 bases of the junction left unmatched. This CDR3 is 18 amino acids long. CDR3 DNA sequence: TGTGCCAGCAGCTTAGAAGGGGGACCGGGACTAGGGGCAGATACGCAGTATTTT. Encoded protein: CASSLEGGPGLGADTQYF.

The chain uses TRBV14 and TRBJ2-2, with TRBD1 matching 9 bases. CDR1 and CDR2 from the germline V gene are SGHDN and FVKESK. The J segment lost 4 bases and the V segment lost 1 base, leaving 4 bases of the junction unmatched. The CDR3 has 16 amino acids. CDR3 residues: CASSQGGTGLTGELFF. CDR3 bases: TGTGCCAGCAGCCAAGGGGGGACAGGGCTCACCGGGGAGCTGTTTTTT.

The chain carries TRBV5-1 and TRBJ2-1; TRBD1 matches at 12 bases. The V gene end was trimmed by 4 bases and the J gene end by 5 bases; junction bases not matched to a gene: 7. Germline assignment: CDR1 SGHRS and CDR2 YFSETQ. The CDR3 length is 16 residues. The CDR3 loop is CASSPRDRGLHNEQFF. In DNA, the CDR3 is TGCGCCAGCAGCCCCCGGGACAGGGGGCTTCACAATGAGCAGTTCTTC. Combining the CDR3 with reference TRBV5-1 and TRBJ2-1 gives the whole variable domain KAGVTQTPRYLIKTRGQQVTLSCSPISGHRSVSWYQQTPGQGLQFLFEYFSETQRNKGNFPGRFSGRQFSNSRSEMNVSTLELGDSALYLCASSPRDRGLHNEQFFGPGTRLTVL.

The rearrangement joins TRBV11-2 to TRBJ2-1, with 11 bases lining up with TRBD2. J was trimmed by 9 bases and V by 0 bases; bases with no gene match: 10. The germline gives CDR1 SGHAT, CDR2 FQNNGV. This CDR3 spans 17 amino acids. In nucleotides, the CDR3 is TGTGCCAGCAGCTTAGATGTCTTAGCGGGAGGGCCGGGTGAGCAGTTCTTC. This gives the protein CASSLDVLAGGPGEQFF.

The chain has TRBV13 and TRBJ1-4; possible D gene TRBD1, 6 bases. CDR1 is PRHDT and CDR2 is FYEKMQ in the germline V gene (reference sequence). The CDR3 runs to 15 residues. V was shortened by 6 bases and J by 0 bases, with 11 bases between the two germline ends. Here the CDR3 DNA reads TGTGCCAGCAGGCCTTACAGGGCAACTAATGAAAAACTGTTTTTT. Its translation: CASRPYRATNEKLFF.

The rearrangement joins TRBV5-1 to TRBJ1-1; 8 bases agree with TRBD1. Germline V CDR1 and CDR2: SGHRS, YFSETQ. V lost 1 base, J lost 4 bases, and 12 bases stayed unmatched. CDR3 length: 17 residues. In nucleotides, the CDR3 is TGCGCCAGCAGCTTGAAGAGACAGGGGCGAGGCGGCACTGAAGCTTTCTTT. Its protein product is CASSLKRQGRGGTEAFF. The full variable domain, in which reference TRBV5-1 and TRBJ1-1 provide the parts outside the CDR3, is KAGVTQTPRYLIKTRGQQVTLSCSPISGHRSVSWYQQTPGQGLQFLFEYFSETQRNKGNFPGRFSGRQFSNSRSEMNVSTLELGDSALYLCASSLKRQGRGGTEAFFGQGTRLTVV.

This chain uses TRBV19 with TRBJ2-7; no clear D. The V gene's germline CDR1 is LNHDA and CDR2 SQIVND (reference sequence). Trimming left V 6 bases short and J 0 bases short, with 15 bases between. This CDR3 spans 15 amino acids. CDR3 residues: CASSITGEGSYEQYF. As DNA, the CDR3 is TGTGCCAGTAGCATAACCGGAGAAGGCTCCTACGAGCAGTACTTC.

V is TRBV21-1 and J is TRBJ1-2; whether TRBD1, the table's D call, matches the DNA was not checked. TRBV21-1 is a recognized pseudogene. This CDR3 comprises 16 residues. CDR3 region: CASSTHRDRGNYGYTF. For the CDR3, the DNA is TGTGCCAGCAGCACCCACCGGGACAGGGGCAACTATGGCTACACCTTC.

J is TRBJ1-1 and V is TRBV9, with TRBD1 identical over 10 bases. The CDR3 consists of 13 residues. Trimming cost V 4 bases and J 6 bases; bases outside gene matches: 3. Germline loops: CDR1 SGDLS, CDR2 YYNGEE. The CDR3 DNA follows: TGTGCCAGCAGCACAGGACAGGGGGCTGAAGCTTTCTTT. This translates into CASSTGQGAEAFF.